This is a list of T cell receptor beta chains from one sample in a study of T cell responses to AZD1222 COVID-19 vaccine. The assay was immunoSEQ multiplex PCR, and TCRdb's table has in-frame clones only and misses some. The sample lists 100,000 to 110,000 clones, about 90% seen once, with around 1.7% in the top ten. Sequences were derived from peripheral blood, sampled on day 0 of AZD1222 vaccination. These receptors came from an adult in good health. Each CDR3 is given without its conserved first and last residue.

>TRBJ2-5|TRBV9
ASSVVGSNQETQY
>TRBJ1-3|TRBV28
ATLEGLSGNTIY
>TRBJ1-2|TRBV7-2
ASSTQGDYGYT
>TRBJ2-2|TRBV9
ASRPQTGAMNTGELF
>TRBJ1-2|TRBV5-1
ASSSGRDNFDDYT
>TRBJ2-1|TRBV20-1
SARLPLQF
>TRBJ1-1|TRBV5-1
ASSRQGAQTEAF
>TRBJ1-2|TRBV7-2
ASSLDTGRANYGYT
>TRBJ2-3|TRBV30
AWSGIPDTQY
>TRBJ2-3|TRBV7-2
ASSWDGSTDTQY
>TRBJ1-4|TRBV21-1
AERDVPGLGKLF
>TRBJ1-2|TRBV12-5
ASGLVLGTDNYGYT
>TRBJ1-4|TRBV28
ASSFSGRLASNEKLF
>TRBJ1-2|TRBV5-1
ASSMTGGNYGYT
>TRBJ2-5|TRBV10-2
ASSEIGGGETQY
>TRBJ2-5|TRBV2
AGGEVPETQY
>TRBJ2-1|TRBV5-1
ASSNDQNNEQF
>TRBJ1-5|TRBV28
AAGGGVDSNQPQH
>TRBJ1-5|TRBV30
AWSVGGHYSNQPQH
>TRBJ1-1|TRBV5-5
ASISGVTNTEAF
>TRBJ2-7|TRBV7-6
ASSSPWGRAPYEQY
>TRBJ1-4|TRBV2
ASRAQTGGNEKLF